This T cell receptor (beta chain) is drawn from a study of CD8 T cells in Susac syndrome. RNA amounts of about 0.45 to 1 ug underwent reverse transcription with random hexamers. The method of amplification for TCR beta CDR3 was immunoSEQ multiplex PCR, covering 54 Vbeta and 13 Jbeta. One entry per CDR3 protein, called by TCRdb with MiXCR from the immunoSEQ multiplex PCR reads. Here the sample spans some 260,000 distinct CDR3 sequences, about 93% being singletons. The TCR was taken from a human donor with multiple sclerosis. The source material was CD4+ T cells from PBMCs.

The CDR3 is CASSFKGTGVFYEQYF. The CDR3 DNA reads as TGTGCCAGCAGTTTTAAGGGGACAGGGGTTTTCTACGAGCAGTACTTC. The chain joins TRBV27 to TRBJ2-7; TRBD1 matches 10 bases. Germline CDR1 reads MNHEY; CDR2 reads SMNVEV (reference sequence). The CDR3 spans 16 residues. Trimming at V came to 3 bases and at J to 3 bases, leaving 8 bases not matched to a gene.